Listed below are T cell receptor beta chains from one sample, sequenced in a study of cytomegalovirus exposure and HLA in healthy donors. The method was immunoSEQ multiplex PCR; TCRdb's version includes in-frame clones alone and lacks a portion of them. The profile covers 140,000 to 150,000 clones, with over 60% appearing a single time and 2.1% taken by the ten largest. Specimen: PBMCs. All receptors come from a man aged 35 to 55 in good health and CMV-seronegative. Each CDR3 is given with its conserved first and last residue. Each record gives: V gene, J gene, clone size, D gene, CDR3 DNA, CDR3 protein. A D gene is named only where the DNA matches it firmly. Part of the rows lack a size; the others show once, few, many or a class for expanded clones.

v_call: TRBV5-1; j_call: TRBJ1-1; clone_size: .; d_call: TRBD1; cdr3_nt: TGCGCCAGCAGCTGGACAGGACTTCTCTTGGGAAACACTGAAGCTTTCTTT; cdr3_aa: CASSWTGLLLGNTEAFF
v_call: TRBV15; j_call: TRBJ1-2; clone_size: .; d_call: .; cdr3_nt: TGTGCCACCAGCAGAGATGCGGTCGTCGGTGGCTATGGCTACACCTTC; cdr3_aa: CATSRDAVVGGYGYTF
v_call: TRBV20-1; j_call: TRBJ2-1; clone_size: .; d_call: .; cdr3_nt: TGCAGTGCCCCTCTCGGTCGTGAGCAGTTCTTC; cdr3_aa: CSAPLGREQFF
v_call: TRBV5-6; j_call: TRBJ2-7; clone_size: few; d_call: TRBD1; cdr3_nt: TGTGCCAGCAGCTTCGGGACAGGGGTACCCTCCGAGCAGTACTTC; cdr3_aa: CASSFGTGVPSEQYF
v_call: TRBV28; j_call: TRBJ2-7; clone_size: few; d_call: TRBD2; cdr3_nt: TGTGCCAGCAGTTTAAGTGGGACTAGAACCGAGCAGTACTTC; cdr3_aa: CASSLSGTRTEQYF
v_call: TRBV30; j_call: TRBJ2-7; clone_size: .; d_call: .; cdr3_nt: TGTGCCTGGAGTGAAACAGGCCCCTCCGAGCAGTACTTC; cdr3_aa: CAWSETGPSEQYF
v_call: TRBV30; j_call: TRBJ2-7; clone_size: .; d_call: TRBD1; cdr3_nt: TGTGCCTGGAGCCCCAGGGGGTACGAGCAGTACTTC; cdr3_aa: CAWSPRGYEQYF
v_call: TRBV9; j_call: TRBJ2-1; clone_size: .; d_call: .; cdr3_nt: TGTGCCAGCAGCGTAGGTCTCCTCAATGAGCAGTTCTTC; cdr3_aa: CASSVGLLNEQFF
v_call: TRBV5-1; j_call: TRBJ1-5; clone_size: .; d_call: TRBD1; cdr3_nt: TGCGCCAGCAGCTTAGGACAGGGGGGTCAGCCCCAGCATTTT; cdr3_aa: CASSLGQGGQPQHF
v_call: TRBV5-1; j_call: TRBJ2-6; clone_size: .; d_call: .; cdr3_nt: TGCGCCAGCAGCTTGGTTGCACAGGGCCTTCTCTCTGGGGCCAACGTCCTGACTTTC; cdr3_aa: CASSLVAQGLLSGANVLTF
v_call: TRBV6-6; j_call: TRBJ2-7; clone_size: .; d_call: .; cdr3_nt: TGTGCCAGCAGTTACCGCAGGGACGAGCAGTACTTC; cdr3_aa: CASSYRRDEQYF
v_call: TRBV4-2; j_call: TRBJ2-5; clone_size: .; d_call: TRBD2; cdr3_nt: TGTGCCAGCAGCCAAGAGGCGGGGGGCCGACGGGAGCAGTACTTC; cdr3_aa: CASSQEAGGRREQYF
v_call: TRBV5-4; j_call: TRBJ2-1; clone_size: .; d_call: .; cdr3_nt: TGTGCCAGCAGCTGGGACTGGAGCTCCTACAATGAGCAGTTCTTC; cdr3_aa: CASSWDWSSYNEQFF
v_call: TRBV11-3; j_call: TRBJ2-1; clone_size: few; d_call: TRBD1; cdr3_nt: TGTGCCAGCAGTGGGACAGGGTGGCATGAGCAGTTCTTC; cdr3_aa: CASSGTGWHEQFF
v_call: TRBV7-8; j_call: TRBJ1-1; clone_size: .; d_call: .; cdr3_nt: TGTGCCAGCAGCCAAGGGGGAAGGGGAACTGAAGCTTTCTTT; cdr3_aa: CASSQGGRGTEAFF
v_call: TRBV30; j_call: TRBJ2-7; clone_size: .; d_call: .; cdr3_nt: TGTGCCTGGAGTGTAGGCCGGGGATTGGACGAGCAGTACTTC; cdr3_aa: CAWSVGRGLDEQYF
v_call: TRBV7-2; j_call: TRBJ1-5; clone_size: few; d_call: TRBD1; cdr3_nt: TGTGCCAGCAGCTACAGGGGGGAACAGCCCCAGCATTTT; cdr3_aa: CASSYRGEQPQHF
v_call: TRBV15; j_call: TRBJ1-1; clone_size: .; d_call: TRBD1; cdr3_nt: TGTGCCACCAGCGGGGGACAGGGGGGCACTGAAGCTTTCTTT; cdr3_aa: CATSGGQGGTEAFF
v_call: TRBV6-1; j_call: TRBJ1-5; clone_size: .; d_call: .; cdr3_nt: TGTGCCAGCAGTGCCCCCGCAGGACAACCTAGCAATCAGCCCCAGCATTTT; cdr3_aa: CASSAPAGQPSNQPQHF
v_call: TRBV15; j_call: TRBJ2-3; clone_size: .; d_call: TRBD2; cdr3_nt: TGTGCCACCAGCGGAGGACTAGCGGTTCTCCGTAGCACAGATACGCAGTATTTT; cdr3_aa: CATSGGLAVLRSTDTQYF
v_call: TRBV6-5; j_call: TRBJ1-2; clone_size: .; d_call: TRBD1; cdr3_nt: TGTGCCAGCAACCCAGACAGGGTACCTCTCTATGGCTACACCTTC; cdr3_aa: CASNPDRVPLYGYTF
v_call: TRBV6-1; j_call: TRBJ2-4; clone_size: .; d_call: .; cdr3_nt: TGTGCCAGCAGTGTCGCAGGGGTATCGAACATTCAGTACTTC; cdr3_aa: CASSVAGVSNIQYF
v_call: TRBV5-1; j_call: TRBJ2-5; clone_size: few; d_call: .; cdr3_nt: TGCGCCAGCAGCTTGGGTCAGGGGTACCAAGAGACCCAGTACTTC; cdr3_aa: CASSLGQGYQETQYF
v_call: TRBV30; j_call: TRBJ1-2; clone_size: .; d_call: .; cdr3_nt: TGTGCCTGGAGTTTTCTCGCGGGACGGTTTAACTATGGCTACACCTTC; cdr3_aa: CAWSFLAGRFNYGYTF
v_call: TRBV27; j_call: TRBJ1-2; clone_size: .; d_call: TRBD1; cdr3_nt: TGTGCCAGCAGTTTTCACGGGACAGGGGGCGGCTACACCTTC; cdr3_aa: CASSFHGTGGGYTF
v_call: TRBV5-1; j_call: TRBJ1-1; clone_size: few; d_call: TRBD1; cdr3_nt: TGCGCCAGCAGCCCGACAGGGGGCGGTGAAGCTTTCTTT; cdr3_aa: CASSPTGGGEAFF
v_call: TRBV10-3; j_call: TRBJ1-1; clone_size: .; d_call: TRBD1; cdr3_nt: TGTGCCATCAGCCCGACAGGGGCGGGCACTGAAGCTTTCTTT; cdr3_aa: CAISPTGAGTEAFF
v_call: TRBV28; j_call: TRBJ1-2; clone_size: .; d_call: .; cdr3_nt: TGTGCCAGCACAATACCCGGGGGGCTCGGTGGCTACACCTTC; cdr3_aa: CASTIPGGLGGYTF
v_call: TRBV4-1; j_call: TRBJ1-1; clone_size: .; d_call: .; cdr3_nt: TGCGCCAGCAGCCAAGATTATCCGAGTGGCACTGAAGCTTTCTTT; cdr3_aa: CASSQDYPSGTEAFF
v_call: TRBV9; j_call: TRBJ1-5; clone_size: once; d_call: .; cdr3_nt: TGTGCCAGCAGCTACATCAGGGGCAATCAGCCCCAGCATTTT; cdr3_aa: CASSYIRGNQPQHF
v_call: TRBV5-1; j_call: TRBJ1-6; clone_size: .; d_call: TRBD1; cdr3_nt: TGCGCCAGCAGCCAGACGCGACAGGGAGGACAGAATTCACCCCTCCACTTT; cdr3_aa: CASSQTRQGGQNSPLHF
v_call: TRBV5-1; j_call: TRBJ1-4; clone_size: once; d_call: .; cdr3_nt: TGCGCCAGCAGCTGGGGCCATCCGGGGGGGGAGGCTGAAAAACTGTTTTTT; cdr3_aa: CASSWGHPGGEAEKLFF
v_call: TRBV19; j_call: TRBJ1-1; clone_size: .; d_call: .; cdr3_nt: TGTGCCAGTACCCTGGGGAGACCGAACACTGAAGCTTTCTTT; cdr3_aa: CASTLGRPNTEAFF
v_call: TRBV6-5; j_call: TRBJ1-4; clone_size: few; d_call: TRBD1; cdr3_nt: TGTGCCAGCAGAACAGGGGGCCCTAATGAAAAACTGTTTTTT; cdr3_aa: CASRTGGPNEKLFF
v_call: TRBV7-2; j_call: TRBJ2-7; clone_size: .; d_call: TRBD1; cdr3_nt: TGTGCCAGCAGGAAGAAGAGGGGGACAGCGAGCTCCTACGAGCAGTACTTC; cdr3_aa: CASRKKRGTASSYEQYF
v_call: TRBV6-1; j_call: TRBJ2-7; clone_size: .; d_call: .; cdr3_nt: TGTGCCAGCACCCCAGATTACTACGAGCAGTACTTC; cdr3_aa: CASTPDYYEQYF
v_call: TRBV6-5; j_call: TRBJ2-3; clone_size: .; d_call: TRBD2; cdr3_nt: TGTGCCAGCAACAGACTAGCATACAGCACAGATACGCAGTATTTT; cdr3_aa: CASNRLAYSTDTQYF
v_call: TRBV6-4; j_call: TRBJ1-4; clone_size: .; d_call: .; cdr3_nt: TGTGCCAGCAGTGACTCCGAGGGATCTGAAAAACTGTTTTTT; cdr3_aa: CASSDSEGSEKLFF
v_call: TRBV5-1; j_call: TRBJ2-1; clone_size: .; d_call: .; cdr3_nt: TGCGCCAGCAGGTTGGGAGGTCCTGAGCAGTTCTTC; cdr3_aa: CASRLGGPEQFF
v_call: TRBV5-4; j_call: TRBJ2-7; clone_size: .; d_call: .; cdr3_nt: TGTGCCAGCAGCCAGACGCAGGGGGGAACCTACGAGCAGTACTTC; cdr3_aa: CASSQTQGGTYEQYF
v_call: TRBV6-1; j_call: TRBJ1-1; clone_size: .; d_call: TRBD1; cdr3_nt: TGTGCCAGCAGGATACAGGGGGGATTGAACACTGAAGCTTTCTTT; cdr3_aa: CASRIQGGLNTEAFF
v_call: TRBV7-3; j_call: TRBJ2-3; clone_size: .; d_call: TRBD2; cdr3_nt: TGTGCCAGCAGCTCGGGACTAGCGGGGAGCACAGATACGCAGTATTTT; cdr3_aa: CASSSGLAGSTDTQYF
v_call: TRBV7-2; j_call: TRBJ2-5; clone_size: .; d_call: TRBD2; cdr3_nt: TGTGCCAGCAGCCGACTAGCGGGAGTAAGGCCCGAAGAGACCCAGTACTTC; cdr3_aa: CASSRLAGVRPEETQYF
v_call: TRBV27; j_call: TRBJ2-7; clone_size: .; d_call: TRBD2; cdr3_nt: TGTGCCAGCAGATCGATGGGACTAGCGGGGGAGCAGTACTTC; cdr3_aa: CASRSMGLAGEQYF
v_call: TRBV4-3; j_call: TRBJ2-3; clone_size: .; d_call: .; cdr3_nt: TGCGCCAGCAGCCTAGAGAAGCGGCGGAGTGACACAGATACGCAGTATTTT; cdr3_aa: CASSLEKRRSDTDTQYF
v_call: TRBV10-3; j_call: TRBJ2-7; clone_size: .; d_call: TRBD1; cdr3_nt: TGTGCCATCAGTGACCCGAGGACAGGGCCACTCTACGAGCAGTACTTC; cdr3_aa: CAISDPRTGPLYEQYF
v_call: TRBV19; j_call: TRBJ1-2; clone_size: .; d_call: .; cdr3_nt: TGTGCCAGTAGTACCCAGGGTAACTATGGCTACACCTTC; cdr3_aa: CASSTQGNYGYTF
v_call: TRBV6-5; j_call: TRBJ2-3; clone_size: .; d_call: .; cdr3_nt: TGTGCCAGCAGTTACCAAGATACGCAGTATTTT; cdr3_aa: CASSYQDTQYF
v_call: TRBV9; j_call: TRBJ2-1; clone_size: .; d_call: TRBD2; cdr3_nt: TGTGCCAGCAGCGTAGATAGCGGGGGCTACAATGAGCAGTTCTTC; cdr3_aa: CASSVDSGGYNEQFF
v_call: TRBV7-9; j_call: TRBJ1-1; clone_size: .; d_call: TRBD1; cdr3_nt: TGTGCCAGCTTCGGAGGGGGCGGCACTGAAGCTTTCTTT; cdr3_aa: CASFGGGGTEAFF
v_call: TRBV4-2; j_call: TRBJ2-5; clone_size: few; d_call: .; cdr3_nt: TGTGCCAGCAGCCCCCAGCCGGGCGGGCAAGAGACCCAGTACTTC; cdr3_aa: CASSPQPGGQETQYF